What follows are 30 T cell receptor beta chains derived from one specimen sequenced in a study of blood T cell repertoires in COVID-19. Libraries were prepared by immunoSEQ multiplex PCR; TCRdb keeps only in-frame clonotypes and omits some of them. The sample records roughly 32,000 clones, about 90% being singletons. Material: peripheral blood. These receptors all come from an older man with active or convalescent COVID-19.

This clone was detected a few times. The CDR3 sequence is CASGLGQGNQPQHF. The CDR3 bases are TGTGCTAGTGGCCTGGGACAGGGCAATCAGCCCCAGCATTTT. The chain uses TRBV12-5 and TRBJ1-5, with TRBD1 matching over 8 bases. From germline, CDR1 is LGHNT and CDR2 FRNRAP. The V segment lost 6 bases and the J segment 2 bases; nucleotides outside the gene matches: 3. The CDR3 sequence is 14 residues long.

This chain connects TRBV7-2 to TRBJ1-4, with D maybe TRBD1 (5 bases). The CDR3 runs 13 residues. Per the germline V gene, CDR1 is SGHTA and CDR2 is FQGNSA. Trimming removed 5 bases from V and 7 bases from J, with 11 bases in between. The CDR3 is CASSTRRGEKLFF. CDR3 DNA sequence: TGTGCCAGCAGCACCCGGAGGGGTGAAAAACTGTTTTTT.

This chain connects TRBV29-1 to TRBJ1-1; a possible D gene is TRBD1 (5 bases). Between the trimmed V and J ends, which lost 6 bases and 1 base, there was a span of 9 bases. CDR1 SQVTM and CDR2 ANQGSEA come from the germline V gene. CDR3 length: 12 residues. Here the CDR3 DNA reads TGCAGCGTCGACCAGGGGAACACTGAAGCTTTCTTT. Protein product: CSVDQGNTEAFF.

The chain's CDR3 is CASSLAAGGRNTEAFF. The CDR3 DNA reads TGCGCCAGCAGCTTGGCGGCAGGGGGCAGGAACACTGAAGCTTTCTTT. The rearrangement links TRBV5-1 to TRBJ1-1, with 8 bases aligning to TRBD1. The CDR3 has 16 residues. J was trimmed by 1 base and V by 0 bases; bases with no gene match: 5. Germline values: CDR1 SGHRS, CDR2 YFSETQ. Supplemented by reference TRBV5-1 and TRBJ1-1, the full variable domain reads KAGVTQTPRYLIKTRGQQVTLSCSPISGHRSVSWYQQTPGQGLQFLFEYFSETQRNKGNFPGRFSGRQFSNSRSEMNVSTLELGDSALYLCASSLAAGGRNTEAFFGQGTRLTVV.

The CDR3 DNA sequence: TGTGCCAGCAGCGTAGGACTAGCGGGAGACAATGAGCAGTTCTTC. This gives the protein CASSVGLAGDNEQFF. The rearrangement uses TRBV9 and TRBJ2-1, with TRBD2 matching 12 bases. V shed 0 bases, J shed 5 bases, and the junction held 0 bases outside the gene matches. The germline CDR1 and CDR2 sequences are SGDLS and YYNGEE. This CDR3 is 15 amino acids long.

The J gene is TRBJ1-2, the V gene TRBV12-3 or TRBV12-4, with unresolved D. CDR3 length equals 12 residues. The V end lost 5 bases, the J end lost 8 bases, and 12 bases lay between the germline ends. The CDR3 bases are TGTGCCAGCAGTCTAGAACGGCGGGGCTACACCTTC. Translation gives CASSLERRGYTF.

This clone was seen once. The CDR3 loop is CASSRAGGLDGYTF. CDR3 nucleotide sequence: TGTGCCAGCAGCCGGGCAGGGGGCCTCGATGGCTACACCTTC. This chain connects TRBV7-9 to TRBJ1-2; 8 bases line up with TRBD1. The CDR3 length is 14 residues. Germline CDR1 is SEHNR and CDR2 is FQNEAQ (reference sequence). V shed 5 bases and J 6 bases; nucleotides not matched to a gene: 8.

CDR3 protein: CASRDRVATEAFF. CDR3 nucleotide sequence: TGTGCCAGCAGAGACAGGGTGGCCACTGAAGCTTTCTTT. The chain is built from TRBV2 and TRBJ1-1; 7 nucleotides line up with TRBD1. Trimming took 6 bases from V and 4 from J; bases not matched to a gene: 5. This CDR3 has 13 residues. Germline CDR1 and CDR2: SNHLY and FYNNEI.

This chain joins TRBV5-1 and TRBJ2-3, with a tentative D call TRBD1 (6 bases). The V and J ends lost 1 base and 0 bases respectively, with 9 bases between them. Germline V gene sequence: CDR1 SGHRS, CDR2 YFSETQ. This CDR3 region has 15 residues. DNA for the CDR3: TGCGCCAGCAGCTTGAACGGACAGAGCACAGATACGCAGTATTTT. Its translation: CASSLNGQSTDTQYF. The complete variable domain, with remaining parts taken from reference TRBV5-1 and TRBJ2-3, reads KAGVTQTPRYLIKTRGQQVTLSCSPISGHRSVSWYQQTPGQGLQFLFEYFSETQRNKGNFPGRFSGRQFSNSRSEMNVSTLELGDSALYLCASSLNGQSTDTQYFGPGTRLTVL.

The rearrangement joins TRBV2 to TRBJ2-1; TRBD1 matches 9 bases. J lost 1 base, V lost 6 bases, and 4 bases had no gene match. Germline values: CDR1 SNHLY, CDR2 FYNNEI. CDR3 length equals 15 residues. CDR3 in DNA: TGTGCCAGCAGAGAGGGACAGGGATCCTACAATGAGCAGTTCTTC. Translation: CASREGQGSYNEQFF.

Here the CDR3 reads CASSSSAGGGARWETQYF. CDR3 DNA: TGTGCCAGCAGCTCGTCAGCGGGCGGGGGGGCCCGATGGGAGACCCAGTACTTC. This chain uses TRBV5-6 with TRBJ2-5; 9 nucleotides line up with TRBD2. CDR1 and CDR2 from the germline V gene are SGHDT and YYEEEE. The CDR3 covers 18 residues. J was trimmed by 5 bases and V by 3 bases; bases with no gene match: 17.

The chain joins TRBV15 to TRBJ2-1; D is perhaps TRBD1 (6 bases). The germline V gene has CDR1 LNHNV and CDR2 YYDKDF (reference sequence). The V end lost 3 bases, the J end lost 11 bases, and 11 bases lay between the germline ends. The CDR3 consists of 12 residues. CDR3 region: CATSRDGQQQFF. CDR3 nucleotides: TGTGCCACCAGCAGGGATGGACAGCAGCAGTTCTTC.

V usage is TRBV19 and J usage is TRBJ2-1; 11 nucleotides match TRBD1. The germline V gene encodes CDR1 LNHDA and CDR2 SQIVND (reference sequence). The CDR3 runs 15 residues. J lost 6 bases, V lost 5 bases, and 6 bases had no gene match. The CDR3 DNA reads TGTGCCAGTAGTTTGGACAGGGGGCCTATCAATGAGCAGTTCTTC. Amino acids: CASSLDRGPINEQFF. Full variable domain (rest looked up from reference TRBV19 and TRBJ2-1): DGGITQSPKYLFRKEGQNVTLSCEQNLNHDAMYWYRQDPGQGLRLIYYSQIVNDFQKGDIAEGYSVSREKKESFPLTVTSAQKNPTAFYLCASSLDRGPINEQFFGPGTRLTVL.

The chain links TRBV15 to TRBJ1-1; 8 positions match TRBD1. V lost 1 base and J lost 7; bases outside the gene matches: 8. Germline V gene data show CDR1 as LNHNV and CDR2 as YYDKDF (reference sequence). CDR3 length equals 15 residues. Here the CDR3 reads CATSRGTGSIGEAFF. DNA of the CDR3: TGTGCCACCAGCAGAGGGACAGGGAGCATCGGTGAAGCTTTCTTT.

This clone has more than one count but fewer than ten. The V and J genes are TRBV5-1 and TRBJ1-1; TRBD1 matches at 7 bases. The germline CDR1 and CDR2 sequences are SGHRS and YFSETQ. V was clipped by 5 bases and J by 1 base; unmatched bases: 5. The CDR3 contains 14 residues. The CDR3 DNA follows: TGCGCCAGCAGTCCCGGGACAGAGAACACTGAAGCTTTCTTT. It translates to CASSPGTENTEAFF.

In DNA form, the CDR3 reads TGTGCCAGCAGTCCCCTCTGGAGCGTCGTTAAAGAGACCCAGTACTTC. This translates into CASSPLWSVVKETQYF. The chain has TRBV27 and TRBJ2-5; D remains unclear. Germline loops: CDR1 MNHEY, CDR2 SMNVEV (reference sequence). The CDR3 covers 16 residues. The V gene lost 5 bases and the J gene lost 3 bases, with 19 bases spanning the gap.

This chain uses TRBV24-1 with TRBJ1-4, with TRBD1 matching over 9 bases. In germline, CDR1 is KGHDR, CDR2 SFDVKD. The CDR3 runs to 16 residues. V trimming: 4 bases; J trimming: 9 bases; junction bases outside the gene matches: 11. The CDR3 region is CATSEAVGQGAQKLFF. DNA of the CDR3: TGTGCCACCAGTGAAGCGGTGGGACAGGGAGCCCAAAAACTGTTTTTT.

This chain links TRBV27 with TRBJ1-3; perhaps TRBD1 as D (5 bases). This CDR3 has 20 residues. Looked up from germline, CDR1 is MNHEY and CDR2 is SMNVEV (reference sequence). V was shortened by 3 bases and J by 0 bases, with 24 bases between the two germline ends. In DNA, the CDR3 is TGTGCCAGCAGTTTCTACCATCCCTCAAGGGGACTTGACTCTGGAAACACCATATATTTT. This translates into CASSFYHPSRGLDSGNTIYF.

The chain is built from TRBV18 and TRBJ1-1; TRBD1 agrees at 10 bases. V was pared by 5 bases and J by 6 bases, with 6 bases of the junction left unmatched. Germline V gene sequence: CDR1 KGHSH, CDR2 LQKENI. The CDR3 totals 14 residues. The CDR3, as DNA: TGTGCCAGCTCAACGACAGGGGGCGAGGCTGAAGCTTTCTTT. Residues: CASSTTGGEAEAFF.

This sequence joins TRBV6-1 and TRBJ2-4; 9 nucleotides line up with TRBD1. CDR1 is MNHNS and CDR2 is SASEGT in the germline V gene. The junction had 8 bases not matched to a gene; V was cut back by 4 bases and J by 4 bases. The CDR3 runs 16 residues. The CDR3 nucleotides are TGTGCCAGCAGTGCGCAGGGACAGGGAATAAAAAACATTCAGTACTTC. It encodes CASSAQGQGIKNIQYF.

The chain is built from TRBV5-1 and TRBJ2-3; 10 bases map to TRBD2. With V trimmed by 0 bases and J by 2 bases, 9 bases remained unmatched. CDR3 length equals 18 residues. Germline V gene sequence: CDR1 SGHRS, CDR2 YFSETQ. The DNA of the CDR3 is TGCGCCAGCAGCTTGGGGCTAGCGGGGGAGATTTACACAGATACGCAGTATTTT. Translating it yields CASSLGLAGEIYTDTQYF.

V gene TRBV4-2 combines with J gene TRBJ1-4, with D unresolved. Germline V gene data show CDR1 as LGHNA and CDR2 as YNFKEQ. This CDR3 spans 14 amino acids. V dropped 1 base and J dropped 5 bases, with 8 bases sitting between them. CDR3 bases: TGTGCCAGCAGCCAAGGGACTGTCAATGAAAAACTGTTTTTT. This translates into CASSQGTVNEKLFF.

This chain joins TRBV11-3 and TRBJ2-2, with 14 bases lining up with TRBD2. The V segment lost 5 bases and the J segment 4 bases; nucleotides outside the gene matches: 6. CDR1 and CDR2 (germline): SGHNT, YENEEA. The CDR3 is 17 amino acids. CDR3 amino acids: CASSRGLAGAITGELFF. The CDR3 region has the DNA TGTGCCAGCAGCCGGGGACTAGCGGGGGCCATCACCGGGGAGCTGTTTTTT.

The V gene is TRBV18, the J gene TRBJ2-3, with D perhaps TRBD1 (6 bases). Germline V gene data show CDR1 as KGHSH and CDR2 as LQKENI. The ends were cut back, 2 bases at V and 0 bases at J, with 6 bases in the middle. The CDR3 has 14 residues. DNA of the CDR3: TGTGCCAGCTCACCAACAGGGAGCACAGATACGCAGTATTTT. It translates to CASSPTGSTDTQYF.

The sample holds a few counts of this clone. The CDR3 DNA follows: TGTGCCAGCAGTTTATGGAGTGGTGGCGGGGGGAACACTGAAGCTTTCTTT. Amino acids: CASSLWSGGGGNTEAFF. The chain recombines TRBV28 with TRBJ1-1, with D tentatively TRBD1 (5 bases). The CDR3 loop spans 17 amino acids. From germline, CDR1 is MDHEN and CDR2 SYDVKM. Trimming pared 0 bases from V and 1 base from J, leaving 15 bases between.

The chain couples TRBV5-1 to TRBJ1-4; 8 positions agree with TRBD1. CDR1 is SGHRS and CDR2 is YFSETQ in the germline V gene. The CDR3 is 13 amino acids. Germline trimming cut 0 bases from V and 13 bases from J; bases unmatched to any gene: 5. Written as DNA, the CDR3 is TGCGCCAGCAGCTTGGAGGGACAGGATAGACTGTTTTTT. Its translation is CASSLEGQDRLFF.

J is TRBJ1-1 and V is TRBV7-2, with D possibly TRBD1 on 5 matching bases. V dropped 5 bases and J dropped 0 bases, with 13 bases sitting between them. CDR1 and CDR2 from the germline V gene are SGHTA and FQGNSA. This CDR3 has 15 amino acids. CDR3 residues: CASSRGTGLNTEAFF. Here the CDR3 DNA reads TGTGCCAGCAGCCGTGGGACTGGGTTGAACACTGAAGCTTTCTTT.

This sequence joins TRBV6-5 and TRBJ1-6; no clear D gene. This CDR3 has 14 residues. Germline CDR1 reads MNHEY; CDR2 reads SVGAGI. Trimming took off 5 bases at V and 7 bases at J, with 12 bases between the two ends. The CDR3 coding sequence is TGTGCCAGCAGTCGGTTGCCTAACAATTCACCCCTCCACTTT. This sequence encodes CASSRLPNNSPLHF.

The CDR3 loop reads CASSLAGTPGTDTQYF. As DNA, the CDR3 is TGTGCCAGCAGCTTAGCTGGGACACCTGGCACAGATACGCAGTATTTT. The rearrangement uses TRBV7-2 and TRBJ2-3; perhaps TRBD1 as D (6 bases). Germline V CDR1 and CDR2: SGHTA, FQGNSA. V was pared by 0 bases and J by 1 base, with 11 bases between. The CDR3 totals 16 residues.

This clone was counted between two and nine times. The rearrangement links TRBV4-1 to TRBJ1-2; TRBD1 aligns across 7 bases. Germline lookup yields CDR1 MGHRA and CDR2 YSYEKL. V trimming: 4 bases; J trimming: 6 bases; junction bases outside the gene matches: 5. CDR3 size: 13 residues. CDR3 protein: CASSPIRGDGYTF. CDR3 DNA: TGCGCCAGCAGCCCCATCAGGGGGGATGGCTACACCTTC.